A selection of T cell receptor beta chains follows, all from one sample in a study of blood T cell repertoires in COVID-19. Generated by immunoSEQ multiplex PCR, the TCRdb table keeps only in-frame clones and is missing some. The sample lists approximately 61,000 clones, 85% occurring once. The source material was peripheral blood. Source of these receptors: a man in his sixties or seventies with acute or convalescent COVID-19. Each CDR3 is given with its conserved first and last residue. A D gene is named only where the DNA matches it firmly. Size is omitted from some rows. Given values are once, few, many or a class for expanded clones.

d_call: TRBD1
v_call: TRBV12-3/TRBV12-4
clone_size: -
j_call: TRBJ1-1
cdr3_nt: TGTGCCAGCAGCCGATGGGACAGGGAAGCTTTCTTT
cdr3_aa: CASSRWDREAFF

d_call: -
v_call: TRBV5-8
clone_size: -
j_call: TRBJ1-4
cdr3_nt: TGTGCCAGCAGCTTGCTAGGGACTTCGAATGAAAAACTGTTTTTT
cdr3_aa: CASSLLGTSNEKLFF

d_call: -
v_call: TRBV9
clone_size: -
j_call: TRBJ2-1
cdr3_nt: TGTGCCAGCAGCGTAGACAGCTCGGAGCAGTTCTTC
cdr3_aa: CASSVDSSEQFF

d_call: TRBD1
v_call: TRBV6-5
clone_size: once
j_call: TRBJ1-6
cdr3_nt: TGTGCCAGCAGTTACGGGACAGCCAATTCACCCCTCCACTTT
cdr3_aa: CASSYGTANSPLHF

d_call: TRBD2
v_call: TRBV30
clone_size: -
j_call: TRBJ2-1
cdr3_nt: TGTGCCTCCGGGGGGGCGAAGGGTGAGCAGTTCTTC
cdr3_aa: CASGGAKGEQFF

d_call: -
v_call: TRBV11-3
clone_size: -
j_call: TRBJ2-1
cdr3_nt: TGTGCCAGCAGCTTAACGGGTTCCTACAATGAGCAGTTCTTC
cdr3_aa: CASSLTGSYNEQFF

d_call: -
v_call: TRBV12-5
clone_size: -
j_call: TRBJ2-6
cdr3_nt: TGTGCTAGTGGTTTGAGAGGGCCTGGGGCCAACGTCCTGACTTTC
cdr3_aa: CASGLRGPGANVLTF

d_call: TRBD2
v_call: TRBV5-1
clone_size: -
j_call: TRBJ2-1
cdr3_nt: TGCGCCAGCAGCTTGCTAGCGGGGGAGTTTGAGCAGTTCTTC
cdr3_aa: CASSLLAGEFEQFF

d_call: -
v_call: TRBV9
clone_size: -
j_call: TRBJ2-1
cdr3_nt: TGTGCCAGCAGCGTAGATTCGGCAGGTTACAATGAGCAGTTCTTC
cdr3_aa: CASSVDSAGYNEQFF

d_call: -
v_call: TRBV28
clone_size: -
j_call: TRBJ2-2
cdr3_nt: TGTGCCAGCAGTTTATTTAGGGGGGGCAACACCGGGGAGCTGTTTTTT
cdr3_aa: CASSLFRGGNTGELFF

d_call: -
v_call: TRBV11-2
clone_size: once
j_call: TRBJ1-1
cdr3_nt: TGTGCCAGCAGCTCGAACAGGATGGCCCACACTGAAGCTTTCTTT
cdr3_aa: CASSSNRMAHTEAFF

d_call: -
v_call: TRBV6-4
clone_size: -
j_call: TRBJ2-7
cdr3_nt: TGTGCCAGCAGTGTGGCAAGCTCCTACGAGCAGTACTTC
cdr3_aa: CASSVASSYEQYF

d_call: TRBD1
v_call: TRBV7-3
clone_size: -
j_call: TRBJ2-2
cdr3_nt: TGTGCCAGCAGCTCCGGGACAGGGGGGAACACCGGGGAGCTGTTTTTT
cdr3_aa: CASSSGTGGNTGELFF